This T cell receptor (beta chain) derives from a study of T cells in Graves' hyperthyroidism and ophthalmopathy. Turning to the study itself: Initial diagnosis, before any treatment, was when peripheral blood was collected. General observations from the study: Appearing also in blood were most of the thyroid clonotypes expanded above 0.001.

In this sample, this clonotype turned up many times. Antigen specificity is unknown. For Graves' hyperthyroidism to be stable, ophthalmopathy could not progress within 18 months. From RNA transcripts, TCR beta CDR3 regions were amplified. A first-round RT-PCR of the TCR CDR3 used the HTBI primer set. From the multiplex PCR reads, TCRdb called clonotypes with MiXCR, one entry per CDR3 protein. The sample has about 620,000 distinct CDR3 sequences, about a sixth seen once. CDR3 length: 14 amino acids. V lost 8 bases to trimming and J lost 0 bases, with 12 bases between them. The genes are TRBV12-3 or TRBV12-4 and TRBJ2-3; D unclear. The sequencing sample was made of blood. The origin of this receptor is a woman in her 30s with Graves' hyperthyroidism. The CDR3 sequence: CASRDGASTDTQYF. The DNA of the CDR3 is TGTGCCAGCCGCGACGGTGCTAGCACAGATACGCAGTATTTT.